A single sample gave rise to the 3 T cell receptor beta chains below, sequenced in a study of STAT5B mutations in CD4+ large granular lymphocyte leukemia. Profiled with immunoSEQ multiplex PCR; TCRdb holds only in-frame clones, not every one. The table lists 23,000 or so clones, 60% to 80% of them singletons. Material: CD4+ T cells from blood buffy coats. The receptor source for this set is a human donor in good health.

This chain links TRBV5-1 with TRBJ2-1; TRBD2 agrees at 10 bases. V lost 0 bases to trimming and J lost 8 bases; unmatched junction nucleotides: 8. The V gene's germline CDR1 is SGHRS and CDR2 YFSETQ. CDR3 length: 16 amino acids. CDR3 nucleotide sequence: TGCGCCAGCAGCTTGGTTCCTAGCGGGAGTCGGTATGAGCAGTTCTTC. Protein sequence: CASSLVPSGSRYEQFF.

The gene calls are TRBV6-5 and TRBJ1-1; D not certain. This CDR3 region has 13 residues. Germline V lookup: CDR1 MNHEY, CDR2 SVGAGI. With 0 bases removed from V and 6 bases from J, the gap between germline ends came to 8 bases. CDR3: CASSYSTVAEAFF. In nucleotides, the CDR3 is TGTGCCAGCAGTTACTCGACCGTAGCTGAAGCTTTCTTT.

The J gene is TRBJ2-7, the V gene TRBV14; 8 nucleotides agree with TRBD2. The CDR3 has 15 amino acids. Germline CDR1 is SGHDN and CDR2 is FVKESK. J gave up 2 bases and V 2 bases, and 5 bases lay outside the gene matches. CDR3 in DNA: TGTGCCAGCAGCCAAATTAGCGGGACTACCTACGAGCAGTACTTC. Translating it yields CASSQISGTTYEQYF.